The 5 T cell receptor beta chains given below trace back to one sample, sequenced in a study of blood T cell repertoires in COVID-19. Libraries were prepared by immunoSEQ multiplex PCR; TCRdb keeps only in-frame clonotypes and omits some of them. The table has 200,000 to 250,000 clones, around nine tenths seen once. The source material was peripheral blood. These receptors originate from a woman aged 60-70 years with acute or convalescent COVID-19.

By share, this clone counts as large (0.1 to 1%). V gene TRBV6-6 combines with J gene TRBJ2-1, with 10 positions matching TRBD2. Germline loops: CDR1 MNHNY, CDR2 SVGAGI (reference sequence). The V gene end was trimmed by 0 bases and the J gene end by 6 bases; junction bases not matched to a gene: 5. CDR3 length: 16 amino acids. The CDR3 bases are TGTGCCAGCAGTTACTCTCTAGCGGGAGCGGGCAATGAGCAGTTCTTC. Translating gives CASSYSLAGAGNEQFF.

This sequence joins TRBV10-3 and TRBJ1-6; TRBD1 aligns across 7 bases. With V trimmed by 3 bases and J by 6 bases, 5 bases remained unmatched. Looked up from germline, CDR1 is ENHRY and CDR2 is SYGVKD. The CDR3 totals 15 residues. In DNA form, the CDR3 reads TGTGCCATCAGTGATGGGGGACAGCCTAATTCACCCCTCCACTTT. Protein product: CAISDGGQPNSPLHF.

A single count supports this clone. The genes are TRBV9 and TRBJ1-5, with TRBD1 matching over 9 bases. Per the germline V gene, CDR1 is SGDLS and CDR2 is YYNGEE. The CDR3 extends over 13 amino acids. Trimming cost V 7 bases and J 6 bases; bases outside gene matches: 5. CDR3: CASGQGMGQPQHF. The CDR3 coding sequence is TGTGCCAGCGGACAGGGGATGGGTCAGCCCCAGCATTTT.

The CDR3 DNA sequence: TGTGCCAGCAGCAGGTCGACAGGGGATAATGAAAAACTGTTTTTT. It encodes CASSRSTGDNEKLFF. The chain combines TRBV5-6 with TRBJ1-4, with 8 bases that match TRBD1. The ends lost 4 bases at V and 4 bases at J; junction bases unmatched: 6. The CDR3 spans 15 residues. Germline V gene sequence: CDR1 SGHDT, CDR2 YYEEEE.

The chain couples TRBV4-2 to TRBJ1-3, with TRBD1 matching over 9 bases. The V gene end was trimmed by 1 base and the J gene end by 4 bases; junction bases not matched to a gene: 8. This CDR3 contains 17 residues. Germline CDR1 LGHNA, CDR2 YNFKEQ. CDR3 DNA sequence: TGTGCCAGCAGCCAAGTTGGGGACAGGGTTTCGGGAAACACCATATATTTT. It is translated as CASSQVGDRVSGNTIYF.